This is a list of T cell receptor beta chains from one sample in a study of blood T cell repertoires in COVID-19. TCRdb's copy holds only in-frame clones and misses some; the assay was immunoSEQ multiplex PCR. The data contain around 170,000 clones, approximately 90% of them singletons. The sample taken for sequencing was peripheral blood. These receptors were obtained from a woman aged 25 to 39 with acute or convalescent COVID-19. The CDR3 runs from the conserved cysteine through the conserved F or W. A D gene is named only where the DNA matches it firmly. Size values are once, few and many counts, or a class for expanded clones, and some rows have none.

v_call	d_call	clone_size	j_call	cdr3_aa	cdr3_nt
TRBV11-3	-	-	TRBJ2-7	CASSQDLNYEQYF	TGTGCCAGCAGCCAGGACTTGAACTACGAGCAGTACTTC
TRBV28	TRBD2	once	TRBJ2-1	CASSSPRRTSATFSYNEQFF	TGTGCCAGCAGTTCCCCCCGGAGGACTAGCGCTACCTTTTCCTACAATGAGCAGTTCTTC
TRBV19	TRBD1	-	TRBJ2-7	CASSDRGVHEQYF	TGTGCCAGTAGCGACAGGGGAGTCCACGAGCAGTACTTC
TRBV10-2	-	-	TRBJ2-3	CASAELGTQYF	TGCGCCAGCGCGGAGTTAGGTACGCAGTATTTT
TRBV19	-	-	TRBJ2-1	CASNGDTYNEQFF	TGTGCCAGTAATGGGGACACCTACAATGAGCAGTTCTTC
TRBV15	TRBD2	-	TRBJ2-1	CATSRLAGGVGSYNEQFF	TGTGCCACCAGCAGACTAGCGGGAGGCGTCGGCTCCTACAATGAGCAGTTCTTC
TRBV14	-	few	TRBJ2-7	CASSRSSYEQYF	TGTGCCAGCAGCCGCAGCTCCTACGAGCAGTACTTC
TRBV3-1/TRBV3-2	TRBD1	-	TRBJ2-3	CASSLDRFPVRDRGPRATQYF	TGTGCCAGCAGCCTAGATCGTTTTCCCGTCCGGGACAGGGGACCGAGGGCTACGCAGTATTTT
TRBV21-1	-	once	TRBJ2-7	CASYLSLSYEQYF	TGTGCCAGCTATCTATCCCTCTCCTACGAGCAGTACTTC
TRBV5-5	TRBD1	once	TRBJ1-6	CASGNRGSSYNSPLHF	TGTGCCAGCGGCAACAGGGGAAGCTCCTATAATTCACCCCTCCACTTT
TRBV27	-	once	TRBJ1-2	CASSPGGGNYGYTF	TGTGCCAGCAGTCCAGGTGGGGGCAACTATGGCTACACCTTC
TRBV7-2	-	-	TRBJ1-3	CASSPRRHSGNTIYF	TGTGCCAGCAGCCCCCGGCGGCACTCTGGAAACACCATATATTTT
TRBV6-6	TRBD1	-	TRBJ2-1	CASLGLLQGANEQFF	TGTGCCAGCCTCGGGCTTTTACAGGGGGCCAATGAGCAGTTCTTC
TRBV9	TRBD2	few	TRBJ2-3	CASSVGGRPDTQYF	TGTGCCAGCAGCGTCGGCGGGAGACCAGATACGCAGTATTTT
TRBV11-2	-	-	TRBJ1-1	CASSSHPRGDQAFF	TGTGCCAGCAGCTCCCACCCTAGGGGCGACCAGGCTTTCTTT
TRBV29-1	-	-	TRBJ1-1	CSVVEEGHTEAFF	TGCAGCGTCGTGGAGGAGGGACACACTGAAGCTTTCTTT
TRBV7-9	-	-	TRBJ1-3	CASSFWDTNTIYF	TGTGCCAGCAGCTTTTGGGACACAAACACCATATATTTT
TRBV5-1	-	-	TRBJ1-1	CASFFDRNTEAFF	TGCGCCAGCTTCTTTGACAGGAACACTGAAGCTTTCTTT
TRBV7-2	TRBD2	-	TRBJ2-1	CASSLGPGTSNEQFF	TGTGCCAGCTCACTTGGCCCCGGGACTAGCAATGAGCAGTTCTTC
TRBV19	-	-	TRBJ2-7	CAKGGRVHEQYF	TGTGCTAAAGGGGGTCGGGTCCACGAGCAGTACTTC
TRBV24-1	-	-	TRBJ1-2	CATSDMTEYGYTF	TGTGCCACCAGTGATATGACAGAATATGGCTACACCTTC
TRBV5-1	-	-	TRBJ2-1	CASSKESSYNEQFF	TGCGCCAGCAGCAAGGAGAGCTCCTACAATGAGCAGTTCTTC
TRBV28	-	-	TRBJ2-5	CASLARGQETQYF	TGTGCCAGTCTAGCTAGAGGGCAAGAGACCCAGTACTTC
TRBV6-5	-	-	TRBJ2-2	CASSYRLVDAGELFF	TGTGCCAGCAGTTACAGACTAGTGGATGCCGGGGAGCTGTTTTTT
TRBV29-1	-	-	TRBJ1-3	CSVAEGGLSGNTIYF	TGCAGCGTTGCGGAGGGAGGCCTCTCTGGAAACACCATATATTTT
TRBV18	-	-	TRBJ2-3	CASSPIPGRSTDTQYF	TGTGCCAGCTCACCGATACCAGGGAGGAGCACAGATACGCAGTATTTT
TRBV25-1	TRBD1	-	TRBJ1-5	CAAGTGKGQPQHF	TGTGCCGCCGGGACAGGAAAAGGTCAGCCCCAGCATTTT
TRBV30	-	-	TRBJ1-1	CAWSVSPGQAFF	TGTGCCTGGAGTGTAAGTCCAGGGCAGGCTTTCTTT
TRBV6-1	-	-	TRBJ1-2	CASSERQALNYGYTF	TGTGCCAGCAGTGAACGGCAGGCCCTTAACTATGGCTACACCTTC
TRBV14	-	few	TRBJ2-2	CASRTQNTGELFF	TGTGCCTCCAGGACTCAAAACACCGGGGAGCTGTTTTTT
TRBV2	TRBD1	-	TRBJ1-4	CASRSTGFNEKLFF	TGTGCCAGCAGATCGACAGGGTTTAATGAAAAACTGTTTTTT
TRBV6-4	TRBD2	-	TRBJ2-1	CASRPSGTHEQFF	TGTGCCAGCCGCCCTAGCGGGACACATGAGCAGTTCTTC
TRBV5-1	TRBD2	-	TRBJ2-3	CASSLAIAGESTDTQYF	TGCGCCAGCAGCTTGGCGATAGCGGGAGAGTCCACAGATACGCAGTATTTT
TRBV30	-	-	TRBJ2-1	CAWSVLGAHLNYNEQFF	TGTGCCTGGAGTGTTTTGGGGGCTCACCTGAATTACAATGAGCAGTTCTTC
TRBV6-2/TRBV6-3	-	once	TRBJ1-2	CASSYQGYYGYTF	TGTGCCAGCAGTTACCAGGGGTACTATGGCTACACCTTC
TRBV3-1/TRBV3-2	-	few	TRBJ1-1	CASSQSNRHEAFF	TGTGCCAGCAGCCAATCAAACAGGCATGAAGCTTTCTTT
TRBV5-6	-	-	TRBJ2-7	CASNSGTFVYEQYF	TGTGCCAGCAACTCCGGGACATTCGTTTACGAGCAGTACTTC
TRBV18	-	-	TRBJ1-1	CASSPPSREAFF	TGTGCCAGCTCACCACCGAGTCGGGAAGCTTTCTTT
TRBV7-9	-	-	TRBJ1-1	CEYRSSNTEAFF	TGTGAGTACAGGTCTTCGAACACTGAAGCTTTCTTT
TRBV25-1	-	-	TRBJ2-3	CASNPDREGTDTQYF	TGTGCCAGCAACCCGGACAGGGAGGGTACAGATACGCAGTATTTT
TRBV5-4	-	-	TRBJ2-5	CASSPKAGGLAETQYF	TGTGCCAGCAGCCCTAAGGCAGGGGGGTTGGCGGAGACCCAGTACTTC
TRBV5-7	-	-	TRBJ1-2	CASSLESGQTF	TGTGCCAGCAGCTTGGAGTCAGGACAGACCTTC
TRBV19	-	-	TRBJ2-7	CASSIVYAGEQYF	TGTGCCAGTAGTATCGTGTATGCGGGCGAGCAGTACTTC
TRBV5-1	-	-	TRBJ1-1	CASMGARGTEAFF	TGCGCCAGCATGGGGGCAAGGGGCACTGAAGCTTTCTTT
TRBV27	TRBD2	-	TRBJ2-1	CASSLWVAGHNEQFF	TGTGCCAGCAGTTTATGGGTAGCGGGACACAATGAGCAGTTCTTC
TRBV18	TRBD2	-	TRBJ2-5	CASSPIAGGPETQYF	TGTGCCAGCTCACCCATAGCGGGAGGGCCGGAGACCCAGTACTTC
TRBV6-1	-	-	TRBJ1-4	CASSEASGQKLFF	TGTGCCAGCAGTGAAGCATCTGGGCAAAAACTGTTTTTT
TRBV11-2	TRBD1	-	TRBJ2-7	CASNLKTGSSYEQYF	TGTGCCAGCAACCTCAAGACAGGGAGTTCCTACGAGCAGTACTTC
TRBV24-1	TRBD2	-	TRBJ2-3	CATSDPTSGKTDTQYF	TGTGCCACCAGTGACCCCACTAGCGGGAAAACAGATACGCAGTATTTT
TRBV3-1/TRBV3-2	TRBD2	-	TRBJ2-7	CASSPHKGLAGDIYEQYF	TGTGCCAGCAGTCCCCACAAAGGACTAGCGGGAGATATTTACGAGCAGTACTTC
TRBV5-4	-	-	TRBJ2-5	CASSPRDSPQTQYF	TGTGCCAGCAGTCCCCGGGATAGTCCCCAGACCCAGTACTTC
TRBV2	-	once	TRBJ1-4	CASSVLARGEKLFF	TGTGCCAGCAGTGTCCTTGCCAGGGGTGAAAAACTGTTTTTT